These T cell receptor beta chains were read from a single sample in a study of OX40 agonist ivuxolimab in advanced cancers. The repertoire was sequenced with immunoSEQ multiplex PCR; TCRdb's copy has only in-frame clones and lacks some. There are over 60,000 clones in the sample; 75% to 90% occur only once, and roughly 0.94% lies in the top ten. The sample was CD4+ or CD8+ T cells sorted from blood, taken in a trial of the OX40 agonist ivuxolimab. The receptors originated from an adult with an advanced solid tumor such as melanoma, head and neck, liver or kidney cancer. The CDR3 runs from the conserved cysteine through the conserved F or W. The order of the fields is D gene, V gene, J gene, clone size, CDR3 DNA, CDR3 protein. The D gene is left open where the match is weak. Clone size, where shown, is once, few, many, or a class for clones that have expanded.

>TRBD2|TRBV5-1|TRBJ2-7|.
TGCGCCAGCAGCTTGAGACTAGCGGGGGGCTACGAGCAGTACTTC
CASSLRLAGGYEQYF
>.|TRBV5-4|TRBJ2-7|.
TGTGCCAGCAGCGACGGACACTACTACGAGCAGTACTTC
CASSDGHYYEQYF
>.|TRBV5-8|TRBJ2-7|.
TGTGCCAGCAGCTTGGCCGGTGGGGCACACGGCTACGAGCAGTACTTC
CASSLAGGAHGYEQYF
>.|TRBV2|TRBJ1-1|.
TGTGCCAGCAGTGTGGGGAACACTGAAGCTTTCTTT
CASSVGNTEAFF
>TRBD1|TRBV5-4|TRBJ2-3|.
TGTGCCAGCAGCTCTCAGGGGGCGGGAGATACGCAGTATTTT
CASSSQGAGDTQYF
>TRBD1|TRBV2|TRBJ2-7|.
TGTGCCAGCAGTGGTAACAGGGGTTACGAGCAGTACTTC
CASSGNRGYEQYF
>.|TRBV5-1|TRBJ2-2|once
TGCGCCAGCAGCTTGGCCCAGCCCTCGGGGACCGGGGAGCTGTTTTTT
CASSLAQPSGTGELFF
>.|TRBV7-2|TRBJ2-7|.
TGTGCCAGCAGCCCCATGGTCGAGCAGTACTTC
CASSPMVEQYF
>.|TRBV9|TRBJ2-3|.
TGTGCCAGCAGCATCGCTACAGGGCGAGGCGGCACAGATACGCAGTATTTT
CASSIATGRGGTDTQYF
>TRBD2|TRBV7-3|TRBJ2-3|.
TGTGCCAGCAGCTTAGCGGGGGGGCGTGATACGCAGTATTTT
CASSLAGGRDTQYF
>TRBD1|TRBV5-1|TRBJ1-6|.
TGCGCCAGCAGCCCAGGGGGCGCGGGGTACTCACCCCTCCACTTT
CASSPGGAGYSPLHF
>TRBD1|TRBV28|TRBJ2-1|.
TGTGCCAGCAGTACTAGACAGGGGGCGAATGAGCAGTTCTTC
CASSTRQGANEQFF
>.|TRBV5-4|TRBJ2-5|.
TGTGCCAGCAGCTTGGCCGGGGTACAAGAGACCCAGTACTTC
CASSLAGVQETQYF
>TRBD2|TRBV6-1|TRBJ2-1|.
TGTGCCAGCAGTGAACTAGCGGGAATCCATGAGCAGTTCTTC
CASSELAGIHEQFF
>.|TRBV14|TRBJ1-2|.
TGTGCCAGCAGCCGGGACCCGAATCTATATGGCTACACCTTC
CASSRDPNLYGYTF
>TRBD1|TRBV5-1|TRBJ2-5|.
TGCGCCAGCAGCTTGGGACAGGGGTGGGCAGAGACCCAGTACTTC
CASSLGQGWAETQYF
>.|TRBV27|TRBJ2-7|.
TGTGCCAGCAGTTTCCGGACAGAGTCCTACGAGCAGTACTTC
CASSFRTESYEQYF
>.|TRBV28|TRBJ2-3|.
TGTGCCAGCAGTTTGAACAGGGGAGGCGGCACAGATACGCAGTATTTT
CASSLNRGGGTDTQYF
>TRBD1|TRBV6-5|TRBJ2-7|.
TGTGCCAGCAGAGAACTGGGACAGAACGACTACGAGCAGTACTTC
CASRELGQNDYEQYF
>TRBD2|TRBV5-1|TRBJ2-6|.
TGCGCCAGCAGCCAGACTAGCGGGAACTCTGGGGCCAACGTCCTGACTTTC
CASSQTSGNSGANVLTF
>TRBD2|TRBV2|TRBJ2-3|.
TGTGCCAGCAGTCCCCGCGAGCGGGGGCCTAGCACAGATACGCAGTATTTT
CASSPRERGPSTDTQYF
>.|TRBV11-3|TRBJ2-3|.
TGTGCCAGCAGCCCCCCTCCACGCACAGATACGCAGTATTTT
CASSPPPRTDTQYF
>TRBD2|TRBV28|TRBJ2-5|.
TGTGCCAGCAGTTCCGCCGGGACTAGCGGGGGGCAAAAAGAGACCCAGTACTTC
CASSSAGTSGGQKETQYF
>TRBD2|TRBV7-2|TRBJ2-1|.
TGTGCCAGCAGCCGAGCGGGGAGCTCCTACAATGAGCAGTTCTTC
CASSRAGSSYNEQFF
>TRBD2|TRBV6-4|TRBJ2-2|.
TGTGCCAGCAGTGAAGGACTAGCGGTCGGGGAGCTGTTTTTT
CASSEGLAVGELFF
>.|TRBV27|TRBJ2-7|.
TGTGCCAGCAGTTTGGCCGGGACGGTCCGCGAGCAGTACTTC
CASSLAGTVREQYF
>TRBD1|TRBV18|TRBJ2-1|.
TGTGCCAGCTCACCCCAGGGGGTCGGTAATGAGCAGTTCTTC
CASSPQGVGNEQFF
>TRBD2|TRBV14|TRBJ2-1|.
TGTGCCAGCAGCCAACGGGGGACTAGCGTTAACAATGAGCAGTTCTTC
CASSQRGTSVNNEQFF
>TRBD2|TRBV6-1|TRBJ2-1|.
TGTGCCAGCAGTGGGGGACTAGCGGACAATGAGCAGTTCTTC
CASSGGLADNEQFF
>.|TRBV30|TRBJ1-2|.
TGTGCCTGGAGCCCCGGGCAAAACTATGGCTACACCTTC
CAWSPGQNYGYTF
>.|TRBV18|TRBJ2-3|.
TGTGCCAGCTCACCCAGCCTATCTAGCACAGATACGCAGTATTTT
CASSPSLSSTDTQYF
>.|TRBV14|TRBJ1-2|once
TGTGCCAGCAGCCCCTCGGGGACGGGCCTCTATGGCTACACCTTC
CASSPSGTGLYGYTF
>.|TRBV28|TRBJ1-2|.
TGTGCCACAGGGATGCGTGGCTACACCTTC
CATGMRGYTF
>.|TRBV14|TRBJ2-5|.
TGTGCCAGCAGCCAAGAAGGTCTCCTGTGGGAGACCCAGTACTTC
CASSQEGLLWETQYF
>TRBD2|TRBV7-9|TRBJ2-3|.
TGTGCCAGCAGCCCGGGGAGGGGCACAGATACGCAGTATTTT
CASSPGRGTDTQYF
>.|TRBV7-2|TRBJ1-6|.
TGTGCCAGCAGCTTCGGGACACAGTATTCACCCCTCCACTTT
CASSFGTQYSPLHF
>TRBD2|TRBV10-2|TRBJ2-1|.
TGCGCCAGCAGTGGAGGGACTAGCGGGTACAATGAGCAGTTCTTC
CASSGGTSGYNEQFF
>.|TRBV11-3|TRBJ2-2|.
TGTGCCAGCAGCCGGTGGGGACCGAACACCGGGGAGCTGTTTTTT
CASSRWGPNTGELFF
>.|TRBV10-2|TRBJ2-3|.
TGCGCCAGCAGTGTCGCGTCCCGAACAGATACGCAGTATTTT
CASSVASRTDTQYF
>TRBD1|TRBV19|TRBJ1-1|.
TGTGCCAGTAGTACCAACACAGGGGGACGCGACACTGAAGCTTTCTTT
CASSTNTGGRDTEAFF
>.|TRBV6-5|TRBJ2-3|.
TGTGCCAGCAGTTATCGCTACACAGATACGCAGTATTTT
CASSYRYTDTQYF
>TRBD1|TRBV7-2|TRBJ1-3|.
TGTGCCAGCAGCTCCACAGGGGGCCTCTCTGGAAACACCATATATTTT
CASSSTGGLSGNTIYF
>.|TRBV27|TRBJ2-5|.
TGTGCCAGCAGTTTATTTCGTGGGGAGACCCAGTACTTC
CASSLFRGETQYF
>.|TRBV5-1|TRBJ2-2|.
TGCGCCAGCACCCTGGGCAGGGTGTCGAACACCGGGGAGCTGTTTTTT
CASTLGRVSNTGELFF
>TRBD2|TRBV2|TRBJ2-1|.
TGTGCCAGCAGTCCTAATAGCGGGGGGGCCTATGAGCAGTTCTTC
CASSPNSGGAYEQFF
>TRBD2|TRBV7-2|TRBJ2-5|.
TGTGCCAGCAGCTTAGGAGTGGTAGCGGGGGGAGAGACCCAGTACTTC
CASSLGVVAGGETQYF
>.|TRBV7-8|TRBJ2-1|.
TGTGCCAGCAGCTCCCCCCAGGGGTGGATAAACAATGAGCAGTTCTTC
CASSSPQGWINNEQFF
>.|TRBV19|TRBJ1-4|.
TGTGCCAGTAGTGGGCCTCGGCCGAATGAAAAACTGTTTTTT
CASSGPRPNEKLFF
>.|TRBV5-4|TRBJ2-1|.
TGTGCCAGCAGCCCGTGGACTAAAACCAATGAGCAGTTCTTC
CASSPWTKTNEQFF
>.|TRBV6-6|TRBJ2-3|.
TGTGCCAGCAGTTACTCGACATCTCCAGATACGCAGTATTTT
CASSYSTSPDTQYF
>.|TRBV4-1|TRBJ1-4|once
TGCGCCACCCAGCTGGGCCCCCTGGATGAAAAACTGTTTTTT
CATQLGPLDEKLFF